Sequencing of this TCR beta chain was carried out in a study of T cells in Graves' hyperthyroidism and ophthalmopathy (dated by TCRdb to about 2019). General notes on the study: Peripheral blood samples were taken at the time of initial diagnosis, prior to any treatment. A discovery cohort of roughly 100 patients, about 40 with Graves' ophthalmopathy and fewer than 65 with stable Graves' hyperthyroidism, was used to find distinguishing TCR V-J signatures. Prospective prediction of ophthalmopathy was tested in an independent validation cohort consisting of roughly 19 hyperthyroidism patients and approximately 16 patients who later progressed to ophthalmopathy. The 100 discovery patients were divided at random into training and test sets in a 7:3 ratio. The study also compared thyroid tissue and blood T-cell repertoires from a handful of Graves' hyperthyroidism patients. Following sampling, methimazole starting at 30 mg daily was given to hyperthyroidism patients, and high-dose intravenous methylprednisolone was given to ophthalmopathy patients. According to the paper, TCR Vbeta CDR3 sequencing was carried out on over 130 peripheral blood samples, which came from fewer than 50 ophthalmopathy, around 75 hyperthyroidism and about 17 progressor patients. Here is what the overall study found, with its caveats: A model built on a 13 V-J signature distinguished ophthalmopathy from stable hyperthyroidism, reaching over 85% sensitivity and approximately 83% specificity in cross-validation and 80%/75% in testing. During validation, the model predicted progression to ophthalmopathy a median of about 6.3 months ahead of onset, with 70.59% sensitivity and 72.22% specificity. Most expanded thyroid clonotypes (frequency above 0.001) were also found in blood, which suggests that blood repertoires may mirror thyroid immune responses. Sample size was not statistically predetermined, and blinding of investigators to group allocation was not performed.

Amplification of TCR beta CDR3 regions was carried out from RNA transcripts. The TCR CDR3 was subjected to a first round of RT-PCR using the HTBI primer set and the Qiagen OneStep RT-PCR kit. A second multiplex PCR round built the libraries, followed by size selection and purification. Sequencing of the libraries was done on an Illumina HiSeq2000 using paired-end 100 bp reads. In the source study's methods: SOAPnuke was used to process the raw data, with reads discarded if the reads contained adapters or uncalled bases, had a mean Phred below 15, or lacked an exact constant-primer or identifier match. High-quality paired reads were merged using COPE v1.2.5, and each unique nucleotide sequence was defined as a clonotype. Clonotypes were aligned to IMGT TRBV, TRBD and TRBJ reference segments using MiTCR v1.1. The analysis included only V-J combinations with a frequency above 0.0001, which together covered 99% to 99.2% of the repertoires. A TCS score was defined as the ratio of F50 (clonal expansion) to E x V (chaos), with BLOSUM62-based TCRdist applied between CDR3 peptides within each V-J. Welch's t-statistics and random forest reduced some 510 V-J features to 13, which were used in a naive Bayes classifier (R e1071). TCRdb applied fastp at Q25 and MiXCR to the public reads, then kept only in-frame beta chains. Each CDR3 protein appears once, grouped with its most common genes and DNA. The V and J calls here are based on TCRdb, not the publication. Here the sample has approximately 430,000 distinct CDR3 sequences; about 15% occur a single time. The leading ten clones occupy over 7.5% of the sample.

Stable Graves' hyperthyroidism was defined as no progression to ophthalmopathy during 18 months of follow-up. Hyperthyroidism patients were newly diagnosed, had a disease duration of under 2 months, and were aged 18 to 65 years. Patients with uncontrolled infections, other autoimmune diseases, pregnancy or lactation were excluded. Diagnoses were based on clinical symptoms, serum thyroxine and TRAb, thyroid ultrasound and orbital computed tomography. Ficoll-Paque density gradient centrifugation was used to isolate PBMCs from 8 to 10 ml of fresh peripheral blood. Trizol reagent was used to extract total RNA, and RNA quality was then checked on an Agilent 2100 Bioanalyzer. The germline V gene provides CDR1 SGHVS and CDR2 FQNEAQ. The CDR3 measures 12 amino acids from cysteine to phenylalanine. The CDR3 DNA has 36 bases and is translated from base 1. This clonotype was seen repeatedly, ten times or more. What antigen it recognizes has not been identified. The junction and the germline gene differ at one end; a read error may be behind it.

This TCR came from a woman aged 18-29 years with Graves' hyperthyroidism. Sequenced: blood. The rearranged segments are TRBV7-8 and TRBJ2-5; the D gene identity is not certain. The CDR3 protein: CASSFIREAQYF. The nucleotides read TGTGCCAGCAGCTTTATACGAGAGGCCCAGTACTTC.